Below, 25 T cell receptor beta chains from the same sample are listed, as sequenced in a study of blood T cell repertoires in COVID-19. Libraries were prepared by immunoSEQ multiplex PCR; TCRdb keeps only in-frame clonotypes and omits some of them. The repertoire includes around 47,000 clones, 85% to 90% of them detected once, and 7.5% to 10% sits in the top ten. Specimen: peripheral blood. The origin of the receptors is an elderly man with active or convalescent COVID-19.

V and J are TRBV2 and TRBJ1-3, with 9 bases fitting TRBD1. The V gene's germline CDR1 is SNHLY and CDR2 FYNNEI. The CDR3 is 17 amino acids. J lost 3 bases, V lost 6 bases, and 12 bases had no gene match. The CDR3 DNA follows: TGTGCCAGCAGCGACGAACAGGGGGCAGCAAGTGGAAACACCATATATTTT. It yields the protein CASSDEQGAASGNTIYF.

The genes are TRBV5-6 and TRBJ2-1; 16 bases line up with TRBD2. Trimming removed 6 bases from V and 14 bases from J; junction bases left unmatched: 14. Germline assignment: CDR1 SGHDT and CDR2 YYEEEE. The CDR3 is 16 residues long. CDR3 nucleotides: TGTGCCAGCATCATGAGTGGGACTAGCGGGAGGGAGGCTAAGTTCTTC. Its protein product is CASIMSGTSGREAKFF.

The chain joins TRBV5-1 to TRBJ2-5; the match to TRBD2 covers 14 bases. CDR1 is SGHRS, CDR2 YFSETQ, per germline. The trim removed 0 bases at V and 5 bases at J, leaving 3 bases unmatched. The CDR3 runs to 16 residues. This CDR3 is CASSLGLAGGPETQYF. CDR3 nucleotides: TGCGCCAGCAGCTTGGGACTAGCGGGGGGGCCTGAGACCCAGTACTTC.

V gene TRBV10-3 combines with J gene TRBJ1-6; D uncertain. Germline CDR1 reads ENHRY; CDR2 reads SYGVKD. This CDR3 contains 14 residues. V dropped 6 bases and J dropped 2 bases, with 8 bases sitting between them. The CDR3 DNA is TGTGCCATCAGCCTAGCCGCCTATAATTCACCCCTCCACTTT. Amino acid sequence: CAISLAAYNSPLHF.

The chain employs TRBV6-8 and TRBJ1-5; 7 nucleotides line up with TRBD1. This CDR3 region has 15 residues. The J segment lost 3 bases and the V segment lost 6 bases, leaving 8 bases of the junction unmatched. Germline CDR1 MNHGY, CDR2 SAAAGT. The chain's CDR3 is CASSHRGCNNQPQHF. CDR3 sequence (DNA): TGTGCCAGCAGCCACAGGGGATGCAACAATCAGCCCCAGCATTTT.

The chain employs TRBV5-4 and TRBJ2-3; TRBD2 matches 8 bases. The germline V gene encodes CDR1 SGHNT and CDR2 YYREEE (reference sequence). The CDR3 extends over 16 amino acids. V shed 4 bases, J shed 5 bases, and the junction held 12 bases outside the gene matches. As DNA, the CDR3 is TGTGCCAGCAGCCATGAACCGGGACTAGAAGTAGATACGCAGTATTTT. It yields the protein CASSHEPGLEVDTQYF.

This clone has only one observation. The rearrangement joins TRBV28 to TRBJ2-7; unclear D gene. Per the germline V gene, CDR1 is MDHEN and CDR2 is SYDVKM. CDR3 length: 11 residues. V shed 3 bases and J shed 5 bases, with 5 bases lying between them. CDR3 coding DNA: TGTGCCAGCAGTTTTATCCACGAGCAGTACTTC. Amino acids: CASSFIHEQYF.

The V and J genes are TRBV27 and TRBJ2-1; D unresolved. CDR3 length equals 12 residues. V was trimmed by 4 bases and J by 8 bases, leaving 9 bases between them. Germline values: CDR1 MNHEY, CDR2 SMNVEV (reference sequence). In DNA, the CDR3 is TGTGCCAGCAGTTCGGTTGCGGATGAGCAGTTCTTC. This codes for CASSSVADEQFF.

The chain carries TRBV29-1 and TRBJ1-1, with D maybe TRBD1 (6 bases). This CDR3 spans 12 amino acids. Germline V gene data show CDR1 as SQVTM and CDR2 as ANQGSEA. V shed 7 bases and J shed 4 bases, with 13 bases lying between them. CDR3 sequence reads: CSARRGPTEAFF. In DNA form, the CDR3 reads TGCAGCGCCCGGCGGGGGCCCACTGAAGCTTTCTTT.

V and J are TRBV23-1 and TRBJ2-1, with 8 positions matching TRBD2. TRBV23-1 is an ORF, and what it does is uncertain. V was clipped by 2 bases and J by 1 base; unmatched bases: 10. CDR3 size: 18 residues. This CDR3 reads CASSQNGGRTPSYNEQFF. CDR3 coding DNA: TGCGCCAGCAGTCAAAATGGCGGGAGGACACCGTCCTACAATGAGCAGTTCTTC.

The rearrangement joins TRBV27 to TRBJ2-5, with D possibly matching TRBD2 (6 bases). Germline assignment: CDR1 MNHEY and CDR2 SMNVEV (reference sequence). V gave up 4 bases and J gave up 4 bases, with 16 bases separating them. This CDR3 spans 15 amino acids. CDR3 sequence: CASSWDSRGGETQYF. As DNA, the CDR3 is TGTGCCAGCAGTTGGGACTCCCGGGGAGGAGAGACCCAGTACTTC.

This chain uses TRBV7-9 with TRBJ2-7, with D perhaps TRBD2 (6 bases). Trimming cost V 1 base and J 1 base, with 14 bases left between them. CDR1 and CDR2 from the germline V gene are SEHNR and FQNEAQ (reference sequence). The CDR3 is 16 residues long. In DNA, the CDR3 is TGTGCCAGCAGCTTAGGGCGACTGGGGAGGTCCTACGAGCAGTACTTC. The encoded protein is CASSLGRLGRSYEQYF. The entire variable domain, with the rest obtained from reference TRBV7-9 and TRBJ2-7, is as follows: DTGVSQNPRHKITKRGQNVTFRCDPISEHNRLYWYRQTLGQGPEFLTYFQNEAQLEKSRLLSDRFSAERPKGSFSTLEIQRTEQGDSAMYLCASSLGRLGRSYEQYFGPGTRLTVT.

This chain uses TRBV5-1 with TRBJ1-6, with a weak D call TRBD1 (6 bases). The CDR3 runs to 12 residues. Looked up from germline, CDR1 is SGHRS and CDR2 is YFSETQ. Trimming removed 7 bases from V and 7 bases from J, with 9 bases in between. CDR3 in DNA: TGCGCCAGCGGGCAGGGGAATTCACCCCTCCACTTT. It specifies CASGQGNSPLHF.

The chain links TRBV29-1 to TRBJ1-1, with TRBD1 matching over 10 bases. CDR3 size: 14 residues. Germline CDR1 reads SQVTM; CDR2 reads ANQGSEA. Unmatched junction bases numbered 5, after V lost 4 bases and J lost 3 bases. The CDR3 region is CSVGAGQGDTEAFF. The CDR3 DNA follows: TGCAGCGTTGGGGCTGGACAGGGGGACACTGAAGCTTTCTTT.

This chain joins TRBV4-1 and TRBJ2-7; a possible D gene is TRBD1 (6 bases). The CDR3 has 16 residues. Looked up from germline, CDR1 is MGHRA and CDR2 is YSYEKL. V was shortened by 2 bases and J by 7 bases, with 21 bases between the two germline ends. CDR3 sequence: CASSQQSTGISWEQYF. CDR3 in DNA: TGCGCCAGCAGCCAACAATCGACAGGAATCTCTTGGGAGCAGTACTTC.

This clone was counted between two and nine times. The V gene is TRBV4-1, the J gene TRBJ2-5, with TRBD1 as a possible D gene (8 bases). Germline CDR1 reads MGHRA; CDR2 reads YSYEKL. The CDR3 is 16 amino acids. Trimming stripped 4 bases from V and 5 bases from J, with 20 bases between. This CDR3 is CASSLVRNRGGETQYF. As DNA, the CDR3 is TGCGCCAGCAGCCTCGTCCGGAACAGGGGGGGTGAGACCCAGTACTTC.

This sequence joins TRBV5-5 and TRBJ1-1; D is uncertain. Trimming shortened V by 1 base and J by 0 bases, and 16 bases separated the two germline ends. Germline lookup yields CDR1 SGHKS and CDR2 YYEKEE (reference sequence). The CDR3 contains 17 residues. Here the CDR3 DNA reads TGTGCCAGCAGCTTGCTAGAGAGGGTGGTAGTGAACACTGAAGCTTTCTTT. Amino acid sequence: CASSLLERVVVNTEAFF. Drawing the rest from reference TRBV5-5 and TRBJ1-1, the complete variable domain is DAGVTQSPTHLIKTRGQQVTLRCSPISGHKSVSWYQQVLGQGPQFIFQYYEKEERGRGNFPDRFSARQFPNYSSELNVNALLLGDSALYLCASSLLERVVVNTEAFFGQGTRLTVV.

The chain carries TRBV28 and TRBJ1-2; 8 positions agree with TRBD1. V lost 6 bases and J lost 8; bases outside the gene matches: 14. CDR3 length equals 15 residues. Germline assignment: CDR1 MDHEN and CDR2 SYDVKM. The DNA for the CDR3 is TGTGCCAGCAGACTCTCGACAGGGGTAAGGGGAGGCTACACCTTC. Amino acids: CASRLSTGVRGGYTF.

This chain uses TRBV5-1 with TRBJ2-3, with 10 bases fitting TRBD2. Germline V lookup: CDR1 SGHRS, CDR2 YFSETQ. Germline trimming cut 2 bases from V and 3 bases from J; bases unmatched to any gene: 3. The CDR3 has 15 residues. The CDR3 DNA reads TGCGCCAGCAGCTTAACTAGCGGGGAGACAGATACGCAGTATTTT. Its protein is CASSLTSGETDTQYF.

The chain carries TRBV10-3 and TRBJ1-3; 11 positions agree with TRBD1. V trimming: 6 bases; J trimming: 2 bases; junction bases outside the gene matches: 0. The CDR3 spans 14 residues. Per germline, CDR1 ENHRY and CDR2 SYGVKD. CDR3 sequence reads: CAIRGQGAGNTIYF. The CDR3 bases are TGTGCCATCAGGGGACAGGGGGCTGGAAACACCATATATTTT.

This clone was recorded a few times. The gene calls are TRBV16 and TRBJ2-1; D unresolved. The CDR3 is 12 amino acids. In germline, CDR1 is KGHSY, CDR2 FQNENV. Trimming left V 0 bases short and J 10 bases short, with 7 bases between. CDR3 loop: CASSQSQREQFF. Here the CDR3 DNA reads TGTGCCAGCAGCCAATCTCAGCGCGAGCAGTTCTTC.

The chain carries TRBV27 and TRBJ2-2, with 11 bases aligning to TRBD2. V lost 4 bases, J lost 7 bases, and 11 bases stayed unmatched. The CDR3 has 17 residues. Germline V lookup: CDR1 MNHEY, CDR2 SMNVEV (reference sequence). The CDR3 loop is CASSYMTSGKDRGELFF. Here the CDR3 DNA reads TGTGCCAGCAGTTATATGACTAGCGGGAAGGATCGCGGGGAGCTGTTTTTT.

The chain joins TRBV7-2 to TRBJ1-2, with a tentative D call TRBD1 (5 bases). This CDR3 comprises 13 residues. From germline, CDR1 is SGHTA and CDR2 FQGNSA. Trimming took off 5 bases at V and 8 bases at J, with 15 bases between the two ends. The DNA for the CDR3 is TGTGCCAGCAGCCACCGGGACTTAGGGGGCTACACCTTC. Translation: CASSHRDLGGYTF. The full variable domain, with the rest looked up from reference TRBV7-2 and TRBJ1-2, is GAGVSQSPSNKVTEKGKDVELRCDPISGHTALYWYRQSLGQGLEFLIYFQGNSAPDKSGLPSDRFSAERTGGSVSTLTIQRTQQEDSAVYLCASSHRDLGGYTFGSGTRLTVV.

The chain is built from TRBV6-6 and TRBJ2-3; 9 nucleotides line up with TRBD1. Germline V gene data show CDR1 as MNHNY and CDR2 as SVGAGI (reference sequence). CDR3 length: 15 residues. V shed 6 bases, J shed 0 bases, and the junction held 4 bases outside the gene matches. CDR3 nucleotide sequence: TGTGCCAGCAGCAGGGGACAGGGAAGCACAGATACGCAGTATTTT. Its protein is CASSRGQGSTDTQYF.

The chain joins TRBV7-6 to TRBJ2-1; 7 nucleotides agree with TRBD1. CDR1 SGHVS and CDR2 FNYEAQ come from the germline V gene. The CDR3 runs to 15 residues. V lost 6 bases and J lost 1; bases outside the gene matches: 6. The CDR3 bases are TGTGCCAGCAGTTCGACAGGGAGATCCTACAATGAGCAGTTCTTC. The encoded protein is CASSSTGRSYNEQFF. The full variable domain, its missing parts supplied by reference TRBV7-6 and TRBJ2-1, is GAGVSQSPRYKVTKRGQDVALRCDPISGHVSLYWYRQALGQGPEFLTYFNYEAQQDKSGLPNDRFSAERPEGSISTLTIQRTEQRDSAMYRCASSSTGRSYNEQFFGPGTRLTVL.